A selection of T cell receptor beta chains follows, all from one sample in a study of human T cells and chemical hapten exposure. MiXCR, run by TCRdb on the RACE reads, gives a single entry per CDR3 protein. In the table there are approximately 110,000 distinct CDR3 sequences, 11% of which are singletons. Source: whole blood, taken in connection with sensitization to the hapten diphenylcyclopropenone (DPC). These receptors originate from a woman aged 40 to 50 with alopecia areata. Some clones in this sample may be carry-over from other donors' samples. Each CDR3 is given with its conserved first and last residue. D genes are given only for firm matches. For some rows the clone size is stated as once, few or many, or as a class when expanded; others skip it.

V	size	J	D	DNA	CDR3
TRBV12-3/TRBV12-4	.	TRBJ2-2	TRBD2	TGTGCCAGCAGTCCACGTCCTAGCGGGGGGGTAAACACCGGGGAGCTGTTTTTT	CASSPRPSGGVNTGELFF
TRBV6-5	.	TRBJ2-6	TRBD1	TGTGCCAGCAGTTACTCGAGGGGGCGCTTCCCCTCTGGGGCCAACGTCCTGACTTTC	CASSYSRGRFPSGANVLTF
TRBV12-3/TRBV12-4	.	TRBJ1-3	.	TGTGCCAGCAGGAGGTCCGTCTCTGGAAACACCATATATTTT	CASRRSVSGNTIYF
TRBV6-2/TRBV6-3	many	TRBJ2-3	TRBD1	TGTGCCAGCAGTTCCCCGACAGGGTCCGATACGCAGTATTTT	CASSSPTGSDTQYF
TRBV5-5	few	TRBJ2-4	TRBD1	TGTGCCAGCAGACGTAGGGCAGGGGGCTCCGAGGTATTGTACTTC	CASRRRAGGSEVLYF
TRBV20-1	.	TRBJ2-3	.	TGCAGTGGGGGCGGTCCCACAGATACGCAGTATTTT	CSGGGPTDTQYF
TRBV29-1	.	TRBJ1-2	.	TGCAGCGTCAGGACGGGCTATGGCTACACCTTC	CSVRTGYGYTF
TRBV29-1	few	TRBJ2-5	.	TGCAGCGTTGATCGGGACCCTGGAGGGACCCAGTACTTC	CSVDRDPGGTQYF
TRBV5-4	many	TRBJ1-2	TRBD1	TGTGCCAGCAGCTTGGGACAGCCAGGGGGCTATGGCTACACCTTC	CASSLGQPGGYGYTF
TRBV20-1	few	TRBJ2-1	TRBD2	TGCAGTGCTAGAGGGCTAGCGGGGGGGCTTACTCTCTACAATGAGCAGTTCTTC	CSARGLAGGLTLYNEQFF
TRBV9	.	TRBJ1-1	.	TGTGCCAGCAGCGTCGGACAAACGCCCGCGTCAGCTTTCTTT	CASSVGQTPASAFF
TRBV21-1	many	TRBJ1-1	.	TGTGCCAGCAGCAAATTGACGGGGAAAGAAGCTTTCTTT	CASSKLTGKEAFF